This TCR beta chain was captured in a study of T cells in Graves' hyperthyroidism and ophthalmopathy. Study-level background: At the time of initial diagnosis and before any treatment, peripheral blood was collected.

The V and J ends lost 5 bases and 8 bases respectively, with 21 bases between them. The CDR3 has 15 residues. CDR1 and CDR2 (germline): SGHVS, FQNEAQ. There were TCR beta CDR3 regions amplified from RNA transcripts. The TCR CDR3 was amplified in a first-round RT-PCR using the HTBI primer set. TCRdb called the multiplex PCR reads again in MiXCR, with one record for every CDR3 protein. The sample lists roughly 530,000 distinct CDR3 sequences, approximately 17% occurring once. Diagnosis relied on clinical symptoms, serum thyroxine and TRAb, thyroid ultrasound and orbital computed tomography. This clonotype was observed at least ten times.

The source material was blood. This TCR was recovered from a young woman with Graves' ophthalmopathy. The chain links TRBV7-8 to TRBJ1-2; tentatively, D is TRBD1 (6 bases). The CDR3 DNA sequence: TGTGCCAGCAGCACCCGTCGAACAGGGAAAGTGGGCTACACCTTC. This translates into CASSTRRTGKVGYTF.